The rows below give T cell receptor beta chains drawn from one sample of a study of a mutant IDH1 vaccine in newly diagnosed glioma. The table came from immunoSEQ multiplex PCR; TCRdb's copy has only in-frame clones and leaves some out. The profile covers tens of thousands of clones, with approximately 87% appearing a single time and about 1.4% taken by the ten largest. Their recognized antigens are unknown. Material: PBMCs, obtained from a glioma patient whose treatment included an IDH1 peptide vaccine. The receptors were sampled from a man aged 40-55 years with glioma. CDR3s include the opening cysteine and the closing phenylalanine or tryptophan. Each record gives: D gene, V gene, clone size, J gene, CDR3 protein, CDR3 DNA. D genes are given only for firm matches. Size values are once, few and many counts, or a class for expanded clones, and some rows have none.

D: NA; V: TRBV11-1; size: NA; J: TRBJ2-7; CDR3: CASSLGIRSYEQYF; DNA: TGTGCCAGCAGCTTAGGGATCCGCTCCTACGAGCAGTACTTC
D: NA; V: TRBV7-2; size: NA; J: TRBJ2-4; CDR3: CASSQLKAKNIQYF; DNA: TGTGCCAGCAGCCAGCTTAAAGCCAAAAACATTCAGTACTTC
D: TRBD2; V: TRBV5-4; size: NA; J: TRBJ2-7; CDR3: CASSSSGGLAGYEQYF; DNA: TGTGCCAGCAGCTCCTCCGGGGGACTAGCGGGTTACGAGCAGTACTTC
D: TRBD1; V: TRBV10-3; size: few; J: TRBJ1-1; CDR3: CAITRQGEAFF; DNA: TGTGCCATCACGCGACAGGGGGAAGCTTTCTTT
D: NA; V: TRBV15; size: once; J: TRBJ2-7; CDR3: CATSRDPSYEQYF; DNA: TGTGCCACCAGCAGAGATCCTTCCTACGAGCAGTACTTC
D: TRBD1; V: TRBV6-5; size: NA; J: TRBJ1-3; CDR3: CASSQDRGSGNTIYF; DNA: TGTGCCAGCAGTCAAGACAGGGGGTCTGGAAACACCATATATTTT
D: NA; V: TRBV9; size: NA; J: TRBJ2-5; CDR3: CASSVQDQETQYF; DNA: TGTGCCAGCAGCGTACAAGACCAAGAGACCCAGTACTTC
D: NA; V: TRBV27; size: NA; J: TRBJ1-1; CDR3: CASSPGHRGLNTEAFF; DNA: TGTGCCAGCAGTCCGGGACACCGAGGATTGAACACTGAAGCTTTCTTT
D: NA; V: TRBV7-9; size: NA; J: TRBJ2-1; CDR3: CASSLIGSWVEQFF; DNA: TGTGCCAGCAGCTTGATAGGCTCCTGGGTTGAGCAGTTCTTC
D: NA; V: TRBV15; size: NA; J: TRBJ2-7; CDR3: CATSRDRGTNSWEQYF; DNA: TGTGCCACCAGCAGAGACAGGGGAACGAACTCTTGGGAGCAGTACTTC
D: TRBD1; V: TRBV7-2; size: few; J: TRBJ1-1; CDR3: CASSFRQGGYTEAFF; DNA: TGTGCCAGCAGTTTTCGACAGGGGGGATACACTGAAGCTTTCTTT
D: NA; V: TRBV5-1; size: NA; J: TRBJ1-2; CDR3: CASSVYGVAGYTF; DNA: TGCGCCAGCAGCGTTTACGGGGTTGCTGGCTACACCTTC
D: NA; V: TRBV4-1; size: once; J: TRBJ1-3; CDR3: CASSLDSPPGNTIYF; DNA: TGCGCCAGCAGCCTGGACAGTCCTCCTGGAAACACCATATATTTT
D: NA; V: TRBV27; size: NA; J: TRBJ2-7; CDR3: CASSLSSYPSYEQYF; DNA: TGTGCCAGCAGTTTATCGAGTTACCCCTCCTACGAGCAGTACTTC
D: TRBD2; V: TRBV7-8; size: few; J: TRBJ2-1; CDR3: CASSGLAGGGDEQFF; DNA: TGTGCCAGCAGCGGCCTAGCGGGAGGAGGGGACGAGCAGTTCTTC
D: NA; V: TRBV7-2; size: NA; J: TRBJ2-7; CDR3: CASSSVAWSSYEQYF; DNA: TGTGCCAGCAGCTCGGTGGCCTGGAGCTCCTACGAGCAGTACTTC
D: NA; V: TRBV5-4; size: NA; J: TRBJ2-7; CDR3: CASSTWTAYEQYF; DNA: TGTGCCAGCAGCACGTGGACAGCCTACGAGCAGTACTTC
D: NA; V: TRBV5-6; size: NA; J: TRBJ1-1; CDR3: CASSRYNYRDEAFF; DNA: TGTGCCAGCAGCCGATACAATTACAGAGATGAAGCTTTCTTT
D: NA; V: TRBV15; size: NA; J: TRBJ1-1; CDR3: CATSPGPGRGEAFF; DNA: TGTGCCACCAGCCCAGGCCCAGGAAGGGGTGAAGCTTTCTTT
D: NA; V: TRBV15; size: NA; J: TRBJ1-2; CDR3: CATSRRPARGYTF; DNA: TGTGCCACCAGCAGACGGCCGGCACGCGGCTACACCTTC
D: NA; V: TRBV7-9; size: NA; J: TRBJ2-1; CDR3: CASSGTAVVNEQFF; DNA: TGTGCCAGCAGCGGGACCGCCGTCGTAAATGAGCAGTTCTTC
D: NA; V: TRBV29-1; size: NA; J: TRBJ1-2; CDR3: CSVESSGTYGYTF; DNA: TGCAGCGTTGAATCGTCCGGAACCTATGGCTACACCTTC